A selection of T cell receptor beta chains follows, all from one sample in a study of cytomegalovirus exposure and HLA in healthy donors. Generated by immunoSEQ multiplex PCR, the TCRdb table keeps only in-frame clones and is missing some. The profile shows 160,000 or so clones, roughly 79% of them singletons. The sequencing sample was made of PBMCs. The receptors were gathered from a woman in her forties or fifties in good health and CMV-seronegative. Both conserved end residues are part of each CDR3. The D gene is left open where the match is weak. Size tells how often a clone was seen (once, few, many) or the class of an expanded clone, and some rows leave it out.

d_call j_call v_call clone_size cdr3_aa cdr3_nt
. TRBJ1-2 TRBV28 . CASSFYLRPNYGYTF TGTGCCAGCAGTTTTTACCTACGCCCTAACTATGGCTACACCTTC
. TRBJ1-4 TRBV5-1 . CASSPRDSNEKLFF TGCGCCAGCAGCCCCCGAGACAGTAATGAAAAACTGTTTTTT
TRBD1 TRBJ1-2 TRBV5-6 once CASSWTGPSNYGYTF TGTGCCAGCAGCTGGACAGGGCCCTCTAACTATGGCTACACCTTC
TRBD1 TRBJ1-4 TRBV25-1 few CASSEANRGSEKLFF TGTGCCAGCAGTGAGGCGAACAGGGGGTCTGAAAAACTGTTTTTT
TRBD2 TRBJ2-2 TRBV5-1 . CASSLDSGGNTGELFF TGCGCCAGCAGCTTGGATAGCGGGGGGAACACCGGGGAGCTGTTTTTT
. TRBJ1-2 TRBV25-1 . CASSESPRKYGYTF TGTGCCAGCAGTGAGAGCCCCAGGAAGTATGGCTACACCTTC
TRBD1 TRBJ2-1 TRBV5-1 . CASSLMGQGVDEQFF TGCGCCAGCAGCTTGATGGGACAGGGTGTTGATGAGCAGTTCTTC
. TRBJ1-6 TRBV7-2 once CASSLGGRNSPLHF TGTGCCAGCAGCTTAGGAGGAAGGAATTCACCCCTCCACTTT
TRBD1 TRBJ1-4 TRBV6-5 once CASSYSQGGEEKLFF TGTGCCAGCAGTTACTCACAGGGGGGGGAGGAAAAACTGTTTTTT
TRBD2 TRBJ2-1 TRBV19 . CASSITSGTGIVDEQFF TGTGCCAGTAGTATTACAAGCGGGACGGGTATAGTCGATGAGCAGTTCTTC
. TRBJ1-1 TRBV6-1 . CASSEAPDRNTEAFF TGTGCCAGCAGTGAAGCCCCTGACAGAAACACTGAAGCTTTCTTT
TRBD1 TRBJ1-1 TRBV6-4 . CASSDNPGQGTEAFF TGTGCCAGCAGTGACAATCCGGGACAGGGGACTGAAGCTTTCTTT
. TRBJ1-1 TRBV18 . CASSPQERLTEAFF TGTGCCAGCTCACCACAGGAGCGGCTCACTGAAGCTTTCTTT
. TRBJ2-3 TRBV6-4 few CASSEGAATDTQYF TGTGCCAGCAGTGAGGGGGCTGCCACAGATACGCAGTATTTT
TRBD1 TRBJ2-3 TRBV7-6 . CASSLLPGQGVVSTDTQYF TGTGCCAGCAGCCTCCTACCGGGACAGGGGGTTGTAAGCACAGATACGCAGTATTTT
. TRBJ2-2 TRBV30 . CACFRTPGTGELFF TGTGCCTGTTTTAGAACTCCGGGCACCGGGGAGCTGTTTTTT
TRBD2 TRBJ2-1 TRBV27 few CASSLARLAENEQFF TGTGCCAGCAGCCTAGCCCGACTAGCGGAGAATGAGCAGTTCTTC
TRBD2 TRBJ2-3 TRBV4-3 once CASSQGLAVVTDTQYF TGCGCCAGCAGCCAGGGACTAGCGGTCGTCACAGATACGCAGTATTTT
TRBD1 TRBJ1-3 TRBV6-5 few CASSYSGQSSGNTIYF TGTGCCAGCAGTTACTCGGGACAGTCCTCTGGAAACACCATATATTTT
. TRBJ1-2 TRBV6-6 few CASSYGQSSEGYTF TGTGCCAGCAGTTACGGACAATCCTCGGAAGGCTACACCTTC
TRBD1 TRBJ1-2 TRBV29-1 . CSVEWARDRGSNYGYTF TGCAGCGTTGAGTGGGCCCGGGACAGGGGTAGTAACTATGGCTACACCTTC
. TRBJ1-3 TRBV18 . CASSRLGGNTIYF TGTGCCAGCTCACGCCTCGGGGGAAACACCATATATTTT